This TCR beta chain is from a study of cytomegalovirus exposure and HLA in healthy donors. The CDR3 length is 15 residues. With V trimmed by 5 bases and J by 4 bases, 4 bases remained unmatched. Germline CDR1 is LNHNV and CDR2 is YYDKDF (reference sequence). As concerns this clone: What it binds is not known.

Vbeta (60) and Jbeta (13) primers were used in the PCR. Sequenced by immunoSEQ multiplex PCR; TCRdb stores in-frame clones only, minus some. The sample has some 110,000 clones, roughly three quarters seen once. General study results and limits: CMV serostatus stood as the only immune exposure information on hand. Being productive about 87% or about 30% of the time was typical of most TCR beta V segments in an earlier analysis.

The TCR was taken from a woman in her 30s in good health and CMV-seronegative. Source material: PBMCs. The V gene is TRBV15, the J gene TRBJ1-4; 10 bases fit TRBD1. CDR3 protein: CATSWRTGGNEKLFF. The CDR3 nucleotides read TGTGCCACCAGCTGGCGGACAGGGGGTAATGAAAAACTGTTTTTT. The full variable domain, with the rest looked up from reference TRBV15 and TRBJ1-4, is DAMVIQNPRYQVTQFGKPVTLSCSQTLNHNVMYWYQQKSSQAPKLLFHYYDKDFNNEADTPDNFQSRRPNTSFCFLDIRSPGLGDTAMYLCATSWRTGGNEKLFFGSGTQLSVL.